Below, one T cell receptor (beta chain) is given with its context. The data stem from a study of OX40 agonist ivuxolimab in advanced cancers. Generated by immunoSEQ multiplex PCR, the TCRdb table keeps only in-frame clones and is missing some. The profile shows roughly 82,000 clones, less than 90% of them singletons. The TCR sequence derives from an adult with an advanced solid tumor such as melanoma, head and neck, liver or kidney cancer. The specimen was CD4+ or CD8+ T cells sorted from blood, collected in a trial of the OX40 agonist ivuxolimab.

The CDR3 here is CASSQDRSAQAREQYF. In DNA, the CDR3 is TGCGCCAGCAGCCAAGATAGGTCAGCACAGGCACGGGAGCAGTACTTC. This chain connects TRBV4-3 to TRBJ2-5; D might be TRBD2 (6 bases). Germline V gives CDR1 LGHNA, CDR2 YSLEER. The CDR3 is 16 amino acids. V was clipped by 0 bases and J by 11 bases, with 22 bases between them.